This TCR beta chain was documented in a study of CD8 T cells in ankylosing spondylitis. Regarding the study as a whole: Enrichment of disease-linked clones was reportedly significant in matched ankylosing spondylitis synovial fluid.

Trimming shortened V by 0 bases and J by 4 bases, and 4 bases separated the two germline ends. The CDR3 has 13 residues. Germline CDR1 and CDR2: SGDLS and YYNGEE. This clonotype was seen many times. Antigen specificity is unknown. TCRdb itself ran the 5' RACE reads through MiXCR, one entry per CDR3 protein. The sample lists 210,000 or so distinct CDR3 sequences; roughly 8% were seen once. Source material: blood, either unsorted or a sorted T cell fraction (not recorded which). The chain has TRBV9 and TRBJ2-2; D call uncertain. This sequence was found in a female donor with ankylosing spondylitis or in good health (not recorded which). CDR3 sequence (DNA): TGTGCCAGCAGCGTAGTTTTCACCGGGGAGCTGTTTTTT. Translating gives CASSVVFTGELFF. The full variable domain, completed using reference TRBV9 and TRBJ2-2, is DSGVTQTPKHLITATGQRVTLRCSPRSGDLSVYWYQQSLDQGLQFLIQYYNGEERAKGNILERFSAQQFPDLHSELNLSSLELGDSALYFCASSVVFTGELFFGEGSRLTVL.